These 23 T cell receptor beta chains came from one sample sequenced in a study of shared clonotypes between healthy human individuals. Clones were read by immunoSEQ multiplex PCR, and TCRdb kept only the in-frame ones, dropping some. The sample has over a million clones, about 98.5% seen once. Sequenced input: naive CD4+ T cells sorted from blood. This sample's subset: CD45RA+ positively selected. These receptor sequences come from a young man in good health.

The V call is TRBV7-9, the J call TRBJ1-4; weak D call: TRBD1 (5 bases). Trimming removed 1 base from V and 6 bases from J, with 12 bases in between. This CDR3 has 15 amino acids. Germline CDR1 and CDR2: SEHNR and FQNEAQ (reference sequence). The CDR3 region has the DNA TGTGCCAGCAGCTTAGGCAGGGTTCCTGATGAAAAACTGTTTTTT. Protein product: CASSLGRVPDEKLFF.

The chain employs TRBV6-5 and TRBJ2-1, with 8 bases matching TRBD2. CDR3 length: 15 residues. The J segment lost 4 bases and the V segment lost 8 bases, leaving 10 bases of the junction unmatched. Per the germline V gene, CDR1 is MNHEY and CDR2 is SVGAGI. The CDR3 nucleotides read TGTGCCAGCCGGACCGGGACTAGGGGATACAATGAGCAGTTCTTC. Residues: CASRTGTRGYNEQFF.

The genes are TRBV7-9 and TRBJ2-2, with 16 bases that match TRBD2. V was pared by 5 bases and J by 7 bases, with 10 bases of the junction left unmatched. Germline lookup yields CDR1 SEHNR and CDR2 FQNEAQ (reference sequence). This CDR3 is 18 amino acids long. The chain's CDR3 is CASSIGTSGRARFGELFF. CDR3 nucleotides: TGTGCCAGCAGCATCGGGACTAGCGGGAGGGCCAGGTTCGGGGAGCTGTTTTTT.

This clone was seen more than once but under ten times. The sample holds other DNA sequences that translate to the same CDR3. The CDR3: CASSPLGQETQYF. DNA for the CDR3: TGTGCCAGCAGCCCCCTGGGTCAAGAGACCCAGTACTTC. J is TRBJ2-5 and V is TRBV11-3; unclear D gene. Trimming left V 5 bases short and J 2 bases short, with 9 bases between. The CDR3 length is 13 residues. Germline-derived CDR1 and CDR2 are SGHNT and YENEEA.

V and J are TRBV29-1 and TRBJ2-3, with D perhaps TRBD1 (6 bases). V lost 3 bases, J lost 0 bases, and 10 bases lay in between. Germline values: CDR1 SQVTM, CDR2 ANQGSEA. This CDR3 is built from 14 residues. CDR3 in amino acids: CSVDVGASTDTQYF. The CDR3 DNA reads TGCAGCGTTGATGTGGGGGCTAGCACAGATACGCAGTATTTT.

The V and J genes are TRBV27 and TRBJ2-5, with TRBD2 matching over 7 bases. V dropped 6 bases and J dropped 5; count of bases not matched to a gene: 15. CDR1 and CDR2 (germline): MNHEY, SMNVEV (reference sequence). The CDR3 covers 16 residues. The CDR3 loop reads CASSRRAAGAGETQYF. The CDR3 nucleotides read TGTGCCAGCAGCCGTCGCGCGGCGGGAGCGGGGGAGACCCAGTACTTC.

This chain connects TRBV5-1 to TRBJ1-5; D ambiguous. Germline loops: CDR1 SGHRS, CDR2 YFSETQ. The CDR3 is 14 residues long. V was shortened by 0 bases and J by 1 base, with 5 bases between the two germline ends. This CDR3 reads CASSLGESNQPQHF. In DNA form, the CDR3 reads TGCGCCAGCAGCTTGGGGGAGAGCAATCAGCCCCAGCATTTT. Full variable domain (remainder filled in from reference TRBV5-1 and TRBJ1-5): KAGVTQTPRYLIKTRGQQVTLSCSPISGHRSVSWYQQTPGQGLQFLFEYFSETQRNKGNFPGRFSGRQFSNSRSEMNVSTLELGDSALYLCASSLGESNQPQHFGDGTRLSIL.

This chain uses TRBV5-1 with TRBJ2-5; D is unresolved. CDR3 length: 15 amino acids. CDR1 and CDR2 from the germline V gene are SGHRS and YFSETQ. V shed 7 bases and J shed 2 bases, with 18 bases lying between them. CDR3 region: CASQASLGGQETQYF. CDR3 bases: TGCGCCAGCCAGGCAAGCCTGGGTGGGCAAGAGACCCAGTACTTC.

This rearrangement joins TRBV5-4 to TRBJ2-7; D unresolved. CDR1 is SGHNT and CDR2 is YYREEE in the germline V gene (reference sequence). This CDR3 contains 11 residues. CDR3 DNA sequence: TGTGCCAGCAGCTTGAAACGTAACCAAGTCGTC. Protein sequence: CASSLKRNQVV.

The chain couples TRBV4-2 to TRBJ2-3; 7 bases map to TRBD2. The V gene end was trimmed by 0 bases and the J gene end by 5 bases; junction bases not matched to a gene: 11. The CDR3 sequence is 17 residues long. CDR1 LGHNA and CDR2 YNFKEQ come from the germline V gene. In DNA form, the CDR3 reads TGTGCCAGCAGCCAAGAGAAGACGGGAGGAAGGTTAGATACGCAGTATTTT. Protein product: CASSQEKTGGRLDTQYF.

This clone was counted a single time. The CDR3 is CASSVVPINEQFF. CDR3 bases: TGTGCCAGCAGCGTTGTCCCGATCAATGAGCAGTTCTTC. The V and J genes are TRBV9 and TRBJ2-1; D unclear. The V end lost 2 bases, the J end lost 6 bases, and 9 bases lay between the germline ends. The CDR3 contains 13 residues. Germline CDR1 is SGDLS and CDR2 is YYNGEE. Filled out from reference TRBV9 and TRBJ2-1, the complete variable domain reads DSGVTQTPKHLITATGQRVTLRCSPRSGDLSVYWYQQSLDQGLQFLIQYYNGEERAKGNILERFSAQQFPDLHSELNLSSLELGDSALYFCASSVVPINEQFFGPGTRLTVL.

This sequence joins TRBV27 and TRBJ1-1; 7 bases agree with TRBD1. The CDR3 consists of 16 residues. Germline loops: CDR1 MNHEY, CDR2 SMNVEV (reference sequence). V shed 5 bases, J shed 4 bases, and the junction held 13 bases outside the gene matches. CDR3 sequence reads: CASSKQGRGGGTEAFF. In DNA, the CDR3 is TGTGCCAGCAGTAAACAGGGGCGGGGTGGAGGCACTGAAGCTTTCTTT.

The CDR3 sequence is CASSTPRQPQHF. The CDR3 DNA reads as TGTGCCAGCAGTACCCCAAGGCAGCCCCAGCATTTT. V gene TRBV28 combines with J gene TRBJ1-5; D uncertain. The CDR3 covers 12 residues. V lost 5 bases, J lost 7 bases, and 9 bases lay in between. Germline V lookup: CDR1 MDHEN, CDR2 SYDVKM.

The CDR3 here is CASSPRAGGWYEQYF. DNA of the CDR3: TGTGCCAGCAGCCCCCGCGCGGGAGGATGGTACGAGCAGTACTTC. The chain employs TRBV7-8 and TRBJ2-7, with 8 bases fitting TRBD2. CDR1 is SGHVS and CDR2 is FQNEAQ in the germline V gene. This CDR3 is built from 15 residues. With V trimmed by 5 bases and J by 4 bases, 10 bases remained unmatched.

The chain joins TRBV9 to TRBJ2-7; the match to TRBD1 covers 8 bases. The length of the CDR3 is 15 residues. Germline V gene lookup returns CDR1 SGDLS and CDR2 YYNGEE. The V segment lost 3 bases and the J segment 5 bases; nucleotides outside the gene matches: 10. CDR3 loop: CASSAARTGSHEQYF. CDR3 bases: TGTGCCAGCAGCGCCGCGCGGACAGGGAGCCACGAGCAGTACTTC.

The chain employs TRBV7-2 and TRBJ2-1; D is unresolved. The V gene's germline CDR1 is SGHTA and CDR2 FQGNSA. V lost 3 bases and J lost 2, with 11 bases in between. The CDR3 length is 15 residues. Here the CDR3 DNA reads TGTGCCAGCAGCTTCGGACCGTCCACCTACAATGAGCAGTTCTTC. Amino acid sequence: CASSFGPSTYNEQFF.

The chain couples TRBV29-1 to TRBJ2-5; 7 bases align to TRBD1. V lost 8 bases, J lost 2 bases, and 8 bases stayed unmatched. The germline V gene encodes CDR1 SQVTM and CDR2 ANQGSEA. The CDR3 is made up of 13 amino acids. The CDR3 loop reads CSIGTERQETQYF. The CDR3 DNA follows: TGCAGCATCGGGACAGAGAGACAAGAGACCCAGTACTTC.

The CDR3 is CASSRTGTGTPVQFF. In nucleotides, the CDR3 is TGCGCCAGCAGCCGCACCGGGACAGGGACACCGGTGCAGTTCTTC. V gene TRBV5-1 combines with J gene TRBJ2-1, with 9 bases aligning to TRBD1. CDR1 and CDR2 (germline): SGHRS, YFSETQ. V lost 4 bases and J lost 12; bases outside the gene matches: 14. The CDR3 runs 15 residues. Together with reference TRBV5-1 and TRBJ2-1, the CDR3 gives the full variable domain: KAGVTQTPRYLIKTRGQQVTLSCSPISGHRSVSWYQQTPGQGLQFLFEYFSETQRNKGNFPGRFSGRQFSNSRSEMNVSTLELGDSALYLCASSRTGTGTPVQFFGPGTRLTVL.

With respect to this clone: Other nucleotide sequences in the sample specify the same CDR3. V usage is TRBV27 and J usage is TRBJ2-7; tentative D call: TRBD1 (5 bases). V dropped 6 bases and J dropped 1 base, with 16 bases sitting between them. CDR3 length equals 15 residues. CDR1 and CDR2 (germline): MNHEY, SMNVEV (reference sequence). The CDR3 DNA follows: TGTGCCAGCAGCTCCCGGCAGGGCGCATCCTACGAGCAGTACTTC. Its protein is CASSSRQGASYEQYF.

For this clone: Other DNA sequences in the sample encode the same CDR3. The chain has TRBV9 and TRBJ2-1, with 8 bases matching TRBD2. The CDR3 runs to 14 residues. CDR1 is SGDLS and CDR2 is YYNGEE in the germline V gene. V dropped 3 bases and J dropped 5; count of bases not matched to a gene: 4. CDR3 in amino acids: CASSGTSGHNEQFF. The CDR3 nucleotides are TGTGCCAGCAGCGGCACTAGCGGTCACAATGAGCAGTTCTTC.

The chain joins TRBV10-1 to TRBJ2-3, with D perhaps TRBD1 or TRBD2 (5 bases each). This CDR3 comprises 16 residues. Trimming shortened V by 5 bases and J by 2 bases, and 17 bases separated the two germline ends. Germline-derived CDR1 and CDR2 are WNHNN and SYGVQD (reference sequence). The CDR3 coding sequence is TGCGCCAGCAGTTTTTTCGGGGACCCTAACACAGATACGCAGTATTTT. Encoded protein: CASSFFGDPNTDTQYF.

V gene TRBV29-1 combines with J gene TRBJ2-1; 8 bases match TRBD2. This CDR3 has 14 amino acids. CDR1 is SQVTM and CDR2 is ANQGSEA in the germline V gene. Unmatched junction bases numbered 15, after V lost 7 bases and J lost 10 bases. DNA of the CDR3: TGCAGCGGGGGCCTTAGCGGGGTACTCTCGGAGCAGTTCTTC. Its translation is CSGGLSGVLSEQFF.

The chain couples TRBV23-1 to TRBJ1-1; D remains unclear. TRBV23-1 is an ORF, and what it does is uncertain. Trimming left V 3 bases short and J 4 bases short, with 3 bases between. CDR3 size: 11 residues. The CDR3 nucleotides are TGCGCCAGCAGTCATCTCACTGAAGCTTTCTTT. Encoded protein: CASSHLTEAFF.